The rows below give T cell receptor beta chains drawn from one sample of a study of T-cell reconstitution after alpha-beta-depleted transplantation in children. TCRdb fed the PCR reads into MiXCR, producing one record per CDR3 protein. The data hold about 870,000 distinct CDR3 sequences, with around 17% observed a single time. The specimen was PBMCs, mostly from graft donor cells, collected 360 days after TCRalphabeta/CD19-depleted stem cell transplant. All receptors come from a male patient aged 5 to 17 who had a stem cell transplant for acute lymphoblastic leukemia, so the T cells may come from the graft donor. The CDR3 runs from the conserved cysteine through the conserved F or W. The D gene is left open where the match is weak. Size is stated for part of the rows, as once, few or many counts, or as a class when the clone is expanded.

cdr3_length: 15; clone_size: once; d_call: NA; j_call: TRBJ2-1; v_call: TRBV7-3; cdr3_nt: TGTGCCAGCAGCTCCGCGGGACAGCGGGCTGATGAGCAGTTCTTC; cdr3_aa: CASSSAGQRADEQFF
cdr3_length: 16; clone_size: NA; d_call: TRBD2; j_call: TRBJ2-1; v_call: TRBV2; cdr3_nt: TGTGCCAGCAGTGAAGCGCCGGCGGGAGCAGACACTGAGCAGTTCTTC; cdr3_aa: CASSEAPAGADTEQFF
cdr3_length: 16; clone_size: NA; d_call: NA; j_call: TRBJ1-1; v_call: TRBV27; cdr3_nt: TGTGCCAGCAGTTTACTTGCAGGGCGGTTGAACACTGAAGCTTTCTTT; cdr3_aa: CASSLLAGRLNTEAFF
cdr3_length: 15; clone_size: few; d_call: TRBD1; j_call: TRBJ2-2; v_call: TRBV2; cdr3_nt: TGTGCCAGCAGCGCCCGGGACAGGGCGGCCGGGGAGCTGTTTTTT; cdr3_aa: CASSARDRAAGELFF
cdr3_length: 16; clone_size: once; d_call: TRBD2; j_call: TRBJ2-7; v_call: TRBV7-6; cdr3_nt: TGTGCCAGCAGCGTTCAACCGGGACTAGGGTCCTACGAGCAGTACTTC; cdr3_aa: CASSVQPGLGSYEQYF
cdr3_length: 14; clone_size: few; d_call: NA; j_call: TRBJ2-7; v_call: TRBV20-1; cdr3_nt: TGCAGTGCTCCCGAGGGGCCTTACTCCTACGAGCAGTACTTC; cdr3_aa: CSAPEGPYSYEQYF
cdr3_length: 12; clone_size: many; d_call: NA; j_call: TRBJ1-1; v_call: TRBV29-1; cdr3_nt: TGCAGCGTCCGACCATTGAACACTGAAGCTTTCTTT; cdr3_aa: CSVRPLNTEAFF
cdr3_length: 14; clone_size: few; d_call: NA; j_call: TRBJ2-1; v_call: TRBV9; cdr3_nt: TGTGCCAGCAGCGTAGGATCGGGGTACAATGAGCAGTTCTTC; cdr3_aa: CASSVGSGYNEQFF
cdr3_length: 15; clone_size: once; d_call: TRBD2; j_call: TRBJ2-1; v_call: TRBV7-9; cdr3_nt: TGTGCCAGCAGCTTTAGCGGGAGGGGAAGGAATGAGCAGTTCTTC; cdr3_aa: CASSFSGRGRNEQFF
cdr3_length: 17; clone_size: few; d_call: NA; j_call: TRBJ2-4; v_call: TRBV10-3; cdr3_nt: TGTGCCATCAGTGAGGTATTCCGGCGGTGGGCCAAAAACATTCAGTACTTC; cdr3_aa: CAISEVFRRWAKNIQYF
cdr3_length: 14; clone_size: NA; d_call: NA; j_call: TRBJ2-3; v_call: TRBV10-1; cdr3_nt: TGCGCCAGCAGTGAGGGGGGACCCCACGGCACGCAGTATTTT; cdr3_aa: CASSEGGPHGTQYF
cdr3_length: 13; clone_size: few; d_call: NA; j_call: TRBJ2-7; v_call: TRBV25-1; cdr3_nt: TGTGCCAGCAGTGATTGGAAGTGGTACGAGCAGTACTTC; cdr3_aa: CASSDWKWYEQYF
cdr3_length: 17; clone_size: many; d_call: NA; j_call: TRBJ2-3; v_call: TRBV4-2; cdr3_nt: TGTGCCAGCAGCCAAGTATTAGGGACGATCTCCACAGATACGCAGTATTTT; cdr3_aa: CASSQVLGTISTDTQYF
cdr3_length: 15; clone_size: NA; d_call: TRBD1; j_call: TRBJ2-7; v_call: TRBV7-6; cdr3_nt: TGTGCCAGCAGCCCTACAGGGGGCGGCGCGCACGAGCAGTACTTC; cdr3_aa: CASSPTGGGAHEQYF
cdr3_length: 13; clone_size: NA; d_call: NA; j_call: TRBJ2-1; v_call: TRBV12-5; cdr3_nt: TGTGCTAGTGGTTCCGACGACGGCAATGAGCAGTTCTTC; cdr3_aa: CASGSDDGNEQFF
cdr3_length: 14; clone_size: NA; d_call: NA; j_call: TRBJ1-2; v_call: TRBV9; cdr3_nt: TGTGCCAGCAGCGTAGACCAGGAGACCTATGGCTACACCTTC; cdr3_aa: CASSVDQETYGYTF
cdr3_length: 15; clone_size: NA; d_call: NA; j_call: TRBJ2-7; v_call: TRBV20-1; cdr3_nt: TGCAGTGCCCGTATGGTAGGGAAGCGCTCCTACGAGCAGTACTTC; cdr3_aa: CSARMVGKRSYEQYF
cdr3_length: 15; clone_size: many; d_call: NA; j_call: TRBJ2-7; v_call: TRBV20-1; cdr3_nt: TGCAGTGCTAGAGCGAGTGGGGAGGCTTCCTACGAGCAGTACTTC; cdr3_aa: CSARASGEASYEQYF
cdr3_length: 12; clone_size: NA; d_call: NA; j_call: TRBJ2-7; v_call: TRBV21-1; cdr3_nt: TGTGCCAGAGGACAGCTCCACTACGAGCAGTACTTC; cdr3_aa: CARGQLHYEQYF
cdr3_length: 14; clone_size: few; d_call: NA; j_call: TRBJ2-1; v_call: TRBV25-1; cdr3_nt: TGTGCCAGCAGTGAATTGAGTGACTACAATGAGCAGTTCTTC; cdr3_aa: CASSELSDYNEQFF
cdr3_length: 20; clone_size: NA; d_call: TRBD2; j_call: TRBJ2-2; v_call: TRBV3-1; cdr3_nt: TGTGCCAGCAGCCAAGATCGCGCTAGCGGGAGGGAGAACTACACCGGGGAGCTGTTTTTT; cdr3_aa: CASSQDRASGRENYTGELFF
cdr3_length: 14; clone_size: many; d_call: NA; j_call: TRBJ2-2; v_call: TRBV12-3/TRBV12-4; cdr3_nt: TGTGCCAGCAGTTTTGGGCTAAACACCGGGGAGCTGTTTTTT; cdr3_aa: CASSFGLNTGELFF
cdr3_length: 14; clone_size: few; d_call: NA; j_call: TRBJ1-1; v_call: TRBV4-1; cdr3_nt: TGCGCCAGCAGAACGTTCGGCGGGAACACTGAAGCTTTCTTT; cdr3_aa: CASRTFGGNTEAFF
cdr3_length: 15; clone_size: few; d_call: NA; j_call: TRBJ2-1; v_call: TRBV5-1; cdr3_nt: TGCGCCAGCAGCTTGGTCGGGAGAATTTACAATGAGCAGTTCTTC; cdr3_aa: CASSLVGRIYNEQFF
cdr3_length: 17; clone_size: few; d_call: NA; j_call: TRBJ2-1; v_call: TRBV24-1; cdr3_nt: TGTGCCACCAGTGATAGTCGGACGGAGCCGACCTACAATGAGCAGTTCTTC; cdr3_aa: CATSDSRTEPTYNEQFF
cdr3_length: 19; clone_size: few; d_call: NA; j_call: TRBJ2-6; v_call: TRBV4-1; cdr3_nt: TGCGCCAGCAGCCAAGACTCAGGGAAGAGGGCATCTGGGGCCAACGTCCTGACTTTC; cdr3_aa: CASSQDSGKRASGANVLTF
cdr3_length: 14; clone_size: NA; d_call: NA; j_call: TRBJ2-1; v_call: TRBV12-3/TRBV12-4; cdr3_nt: TGTGCCAGCAGTTTTTCGGGAGTCAGGGGTGAGCAGTTCTTC; cdr3_aa: CASSFSGVRGEQFF
cdr3_length: 16; clone_size: few; d_call: NA; j_call: TRBJ2-3; v_call: TRBV12-3/TRBV12-4; cdr3_nt: TGTGCCAGCACCATGGGGGCTACCCGGTCATACGATACGCAGTATTTT; cdr3_aa: CASTMGATRSYDTQYF
cdr3_length: 17; clone_size: NA; d_call: TRBD2; j_call: TRBJ2-1; v_call: TRBV9; cdr3_nt: TGTGCCAGCAGCGAATCCTCGACTAGCGGGTCATACAATGAGCAGTTCTTC; cdr3_aa: CASSESSTSGSYNEQFF
cdr3_length: 15; clone_size: NA; d_call: TRBD2; j_call: TRBJ2-1; v_call: TRBV10-3; cdr3_nt: TGTGCCATCAGCCGACTAAGCGGGAGGGCCAATGAGCAGTTCTTC; cdr3_aa: CAISRLSGRANEQFF
cdr3_length: 18; clone_size: few; d_call: TRBD2; j_call: TRBJ2-5; v_call: TRBV28; cdr3_nt: TGTGCCAGCAGGACCTTAGCGGGAGGGCCCTCATTCCCCGAGACCCAGTACTTC; cdr3_aa: CASRTLAGGPSFPETQYF
cdr3_length: 16; clone_size: NA; d_call: TRBD2; j_call: TRBJ2-7; v_call: TRBV5-1; cdr3_nt: TGCGCCGGCAGCGCCCGGACTAGCGGGACCTCCTACGAGCAGTACTTC; cdr3_aa: CAGSARTSGTSYEQYF
cdr3_length: 17; clone_size: NA; d_call: TRBD2; j_call: TRBJ2-1; v_call: TRBV6-5; cdr3_nt: TGTGCCAGCAGTTACGGGTCTAGCGGGAGTTACCACAATGAGCAGTTCTTC; cdr3_aa: CASSYGSSGSYHNEQFF
cdr3_length: 16; clone_size: NA; d_call: NA; j_call: TRBJ2-5; v_call: TRBV7-8; cdr3_nt: TGTGCCAGCAGCTTGAGGCCAAGGGAATGGTTTGAGACCCAGTACTTC; cdr3_aa: CASSLRPREWFETQYF
cdr3_length: 15; clone_size: NA; d_call: TRBD1; j_call: TRBJ1-5; v_call: TRBV29-1; cdr3_nt: TGCAGCGTTACCTACAGGGGTCACCACCATCAGCCCCAGCATTTT; cdr3_aa: CSVTYRGHHHQPQHF
cdr3_length: 14; clone_size: NA; d_call: TRBD1; j_call: TRBJ1-2; v_call: TRBV7-9; cdr3_nt: TGTGCCAGCAGCTTAGTTCAGGGGGCGCGAGGCTACACCTTC; cdr3_aa: CASSLVQGARGYTF
cdr3_length: 15; clone_size: few; d_call: TRBD1; j_call: TRBJ1-5; v_call: TRBV19; cdr3_nt: TGTGCCAGTAGTAGGGACAGGTTGAAAGTGCAGCCCCAGCATTTT; cdr3_aa: CASSRDRLKVQPQHF
cdr3_length: 18; clone_size: NA; d_call: TRBD2; j_call: TRBJ2-6; v_call: TRBV5-1; cdr3_nt: TGCGCCAGCAGCTTGGAACTAGCGGGACCCTCTGGGGCCAACGTCCTGACTTTC; cdr3_aa: CASSLELAGPSGANVLTF
cdr3_length: 17; clone_size: many; d_call: NA; j_call: TRBJ2-1; v_call: TRBV10-3; cdr3_nt: TGTGCCATCAGTGCCCCACCCCGGGGGCTCACCTACAATGAGCAGTTCTTC; cdr3_aa: CAISAPPRGLTYNEQFF
cdr3_length: 19; clone_size: few; d_call: TRBD2; j_call: TRBJ2-1; v_call: TRBV2; cdr3_nt: TGTGCCAGCAGTCTGGAGGGGACTAGCGGGAGTTTCACCTACAATGAGCAGTTCTTC; cdr3_aa: CASSLEGTSGSFTYNEQFF
cdr3_length: 15; clone_size: many; d_call: TRBD2; j_call: TRBJ2-7; v_call: TRBV7-9; cdr3_nt: TGTGCCAGCAGCTTAGAAGGACTAGGCCCCTACGAGCAGTACTTC; cdr3_aa: CASSLEGLGPYEQYF
cdr3_length: 14; clone_size: NA; d_call: NA; j_call: TRBJ1-1; v_call: TRBV29-1; cdr3_nt: TGCAGCGTTGAAGGAAGGTTATATCGCACTGAAGCTTTCTTT; cdr3_aa: CSVEGRLYRTEAFF
cdr3_length: 16; clone_size: many; d_call: TRBD2; j_call: TRBJ2-1; v_call: TRBV11-2; cdr3_nt: TGTGCCAGCAGCTTAGATATTAGCGGGGTGATAGGGGAGCAGTTCTTC; cdr3_aa: CASSLDISGVIGEQFF
cdr3_length: 14; clone_size: NA; d_call: NA; j_call: TRBJ2-5; v_call: TRBV19; cdr3_nt: TGTGCCAGTAGTATGGCGGGACCGAAAGAGACCCAGTACTTC; cdr3_aa: CASSMAGPKETQYF
cdr3_length: 13; clone_size: NA; d_call: NA; j_call: TRBJ1-5; v_call: TRBV19; cdr3_nt: TGTGCCAGTAGTATGGCACATCATCAGCCCCAGCATTTT; cdr3_aa: CASSMAHHQPQHF
cdr3_length: 18; clone_size: NA; d_call: TRBD2; j_call: TRBJ2-1; v_call: TRBV20-1; cdr3_nt: TGCAGTGCTAGTTTGCTAGCGGGAGGGCTAAGCTCCTACAATGAGCAGTTCTTC; cdr3_aa: CSASLLAGGLSSYNEQFF
cdr3_length: 17; clone_size: NA; d_call: NA; j_call: TRBJ1-5; v_call: TRBV6-2/TRBV6-3; cdr3_nt: TGTGCCAGCAGTTACCAGTGGGAGGGGATTAGCAATCAGCCCCAGCATTTT; cdr3_aa: CASSYQWEGISNQPQHF
cdr3_length: 17; clone_size: many; d_call: TRBD1; j_call: TRBJ1-1; v_call: TRBV5-1; cdr3_nt: TGCGCCAGCAGCCCCGGACAGGGGGCGATGATGGTGACTGAAGCTTTCTTT; cdr3_aa: CASSPGQGAMMVTEAFF
cdr3_length: 15; clone_size: many; d_call: NA; j_call: TRBJ2-7; v_call: TRBV9; cdr3_nt: TGTGCCAGCACCCAACCCATACAGGGTTCCTACGAGCAGTACTTC; cdr3_aa: CASTQPIQGSYEQYF
cdr3_length: 14; clone_size: many; d_call: NA; j_call: TRBJ2-3; v_call: TRBV20-1; cdr3_nt: TGCAGTGCTAGAGGGACGGCTAGCACAGATACGCAGTATTTT; cdr3_aa: CSARGTASTDTQYF
cdr3_length: 13; clone_size: NA; d_call: NA; j_call: TRBJ2-3; v_call: TRBV28; cdr3_nt: TGTGCCAGCGGGATCCAGGGCACAGATACGCAGTATTTT; cdr3_aa: CASGIQGTDTQYF
cdr3_length: 15; clone_size: NA; d_call: TRBD2; j_call: TRBJ2-1; v_call: TRBV9; cdr3_nt: TGTGCCAGCAGCGTATCTACTAGCGGGAAGCATGAGCAGTTCTTC; cdr3_aa: CASSVSTSGKHEQFF
cdr3_length: 17; clone_size: NA; d_call: NA; j_call: TRBJ1-1; v_call: TRBV4-1; cdr3_nt: TGCGCCAGCAGCCATCTCTACAGAAAGGGCCTGAACACTGAAGCTTTCTTT; cdr3_aa: CASSHLYRKGLNTEAFF
cdr3_length: 15; clone_size: NA; d_call: NA; j_call: TRBJ1-4; v_call: TRBV7-9; cdr3_nt: TGTGCCAGCTGCCCGAAACAGGCAACTAATGAAAAACTGTTTTTT; cdr3_aa: CASCPKQATNEKLFF